This T cell receptor beta chain was found in a study of OX40 agonist ivuxolimab in advanced cancers. Findings of the study overall: Expanded clones were, on average, more numerous in CD8+ T cells than in CD4+. In the 0.1 to 3.0 mg/kg range, CD4+ and CD8+ blood T cells had expanded clonally by week 6.

Libraries were prepared by immunoSEQ multiplex PCR; TCRdb keeps only in-frame clonotypes and omits some of them. The table lists roughly 53,000 clones, approximately 75% of them singletons. Researchers took blood at baseline, on cycle 4 day 1, and on cycle 7 day 1. Regarding this clone: Its antigen is unidentified.

CDR3 length equals 13 residues. The ends were cut back, 7 bases at V and 1 base at J, with 10 bases in the middle. The germline gives CDR1 SGHVS, CDR2 FNYEAQ. The sequencing here drew on CD4+ or CD8+ T cells sorted from blood, taken in a trial of the OX40 agonist ivuxolimab. This clonotype was sampled from an adult with an advanced solid tumor such as melanoma, head and neck, liver or kidney cancer. The chain carries TRBV7-6 and TRBJ2-5; D ambiguous. This chain's CDR3 is CASTQSPQETQYF. The CDR3 bases are TGTGCCAGCACCCAAAGTCCCCAAGAGACCCAGTACTTC.